This TCR beta chain emerged from a study of cytomegalovirus exposure and HLA in healthy donors. The PCR used 60 Vbeta and 13 Jbeta primers. TCRdb's copy holds only in-frame clones and misses some; the assay was immunoSEQ multiplex PCR. This table has a few hundred thousand clones, under 80% appearing once. The TCR comes from a woman aged 25 to 45 in good health and CMV-seronegative. The sequenced sample was PBMCs.

The DNA for the CDR3 is TGTGCCAGCAGCTTCTTCAGGGGGCAAGATGGCTACACCTTC. Its protein product is CASSFFRGQDGYTF. The rearrangement joins TRBV7-9 to TRBJ1-2; TRBD1 aligns across 8 bases. This CDR3 region has 14 residues. With 3 bases clipped from V and 6 bases from J, the junction kept 6 bases outside the gene matches. Germline V CDR1 and CDR2: SEHNR, FQNEAQ (reference sequence).